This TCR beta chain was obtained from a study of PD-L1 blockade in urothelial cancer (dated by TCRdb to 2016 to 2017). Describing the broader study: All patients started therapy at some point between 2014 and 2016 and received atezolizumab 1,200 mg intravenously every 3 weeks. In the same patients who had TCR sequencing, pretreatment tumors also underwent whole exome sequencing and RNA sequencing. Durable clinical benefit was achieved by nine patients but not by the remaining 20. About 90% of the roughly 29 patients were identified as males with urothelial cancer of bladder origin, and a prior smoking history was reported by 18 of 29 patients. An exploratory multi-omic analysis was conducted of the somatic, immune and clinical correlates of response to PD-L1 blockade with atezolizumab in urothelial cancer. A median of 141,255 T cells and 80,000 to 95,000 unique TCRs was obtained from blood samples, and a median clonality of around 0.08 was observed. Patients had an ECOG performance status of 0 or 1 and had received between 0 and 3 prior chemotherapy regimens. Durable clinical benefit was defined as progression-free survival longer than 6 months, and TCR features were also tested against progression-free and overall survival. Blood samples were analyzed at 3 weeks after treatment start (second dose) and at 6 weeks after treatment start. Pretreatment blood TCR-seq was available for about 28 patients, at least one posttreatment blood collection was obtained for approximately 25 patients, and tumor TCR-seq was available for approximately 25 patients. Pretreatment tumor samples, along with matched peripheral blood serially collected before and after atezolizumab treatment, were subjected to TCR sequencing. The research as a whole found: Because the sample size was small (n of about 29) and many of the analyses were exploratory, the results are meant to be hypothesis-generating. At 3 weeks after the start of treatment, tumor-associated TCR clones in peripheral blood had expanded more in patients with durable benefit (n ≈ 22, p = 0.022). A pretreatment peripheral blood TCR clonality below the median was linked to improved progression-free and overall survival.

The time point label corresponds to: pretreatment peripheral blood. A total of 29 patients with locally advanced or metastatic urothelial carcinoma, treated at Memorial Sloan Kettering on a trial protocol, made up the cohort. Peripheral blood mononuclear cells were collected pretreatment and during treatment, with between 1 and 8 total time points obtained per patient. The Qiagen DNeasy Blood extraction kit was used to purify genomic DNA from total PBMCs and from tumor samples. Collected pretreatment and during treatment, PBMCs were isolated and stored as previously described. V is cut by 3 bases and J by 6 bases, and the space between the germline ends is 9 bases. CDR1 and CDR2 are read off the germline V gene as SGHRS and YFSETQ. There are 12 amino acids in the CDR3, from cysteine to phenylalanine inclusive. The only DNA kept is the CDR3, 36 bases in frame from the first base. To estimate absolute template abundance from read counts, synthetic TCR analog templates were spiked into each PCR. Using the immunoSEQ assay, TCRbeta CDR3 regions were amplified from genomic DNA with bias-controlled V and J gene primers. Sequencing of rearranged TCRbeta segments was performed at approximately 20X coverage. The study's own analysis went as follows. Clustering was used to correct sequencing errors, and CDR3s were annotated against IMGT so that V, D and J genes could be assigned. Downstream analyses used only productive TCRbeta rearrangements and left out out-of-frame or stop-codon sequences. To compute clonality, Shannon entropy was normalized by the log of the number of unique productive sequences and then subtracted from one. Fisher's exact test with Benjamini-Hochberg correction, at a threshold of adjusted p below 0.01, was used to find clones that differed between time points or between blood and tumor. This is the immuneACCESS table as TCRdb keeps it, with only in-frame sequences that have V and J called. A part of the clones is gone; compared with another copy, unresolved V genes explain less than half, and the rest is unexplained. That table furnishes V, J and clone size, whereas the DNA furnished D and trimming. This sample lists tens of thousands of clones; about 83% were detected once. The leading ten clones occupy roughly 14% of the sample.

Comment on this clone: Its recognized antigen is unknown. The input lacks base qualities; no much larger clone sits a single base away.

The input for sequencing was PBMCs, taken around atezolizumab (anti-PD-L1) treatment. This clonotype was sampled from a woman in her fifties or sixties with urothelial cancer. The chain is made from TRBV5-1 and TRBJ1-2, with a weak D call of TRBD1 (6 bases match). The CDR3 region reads CASSSQGNGYTF. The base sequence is TGCGCCAGCAGCTCACAGGGAAATGGCTACACCTTC.